A selection of T cell receptor beta chains follows, all from one sample in a study of cytomegalovirus exposure and HLA in healthy donors. Produced via immunoSEQ multiplex PCR; TCRdb's table is partial and in-frame only. The data show 150,000 to 200,000 clones, around 80% seen once. Sequencing was performed on PBMCs. The receptors come from a woman under 30 in good health and CMV-seropositive. Both conserved end residues are trimmed from each CDR3.

v_call cdr3_aa
TRBV21-1 ASRLEF
TRBV27 ASSFRHGELF
TRBV20-1 SARSVYGYT
TRBV2 ASSVQGSYEQY
TRBV2 ASMRDSSYNSPLH
TRBV7-2 ASSLVGAGANVLT
TRBV6-1 ASRAPGQDSGELF
TRBV9 ASSVETGGSRGNTIY
TRBV29-1 SSRTGGGEQY
TRBV5-6 ASSPTTRGPFNEQF